A single sample is the source of the 30 T cell receptor beta chains below, sequenced in a study of blood T cell repertoires in COVID-19. Generated by immunoSEQ multiplex PCR, the TCRdb table keeps only in-frame clones and is missing some. The sample consists of approximately 300,000 clones, around 85% of them appearing once. The sample taken for sequencing was PBMCs or T cells enriched from blood (not recorded which). The receptor source for this set is a woman aged 25-40 years who had been exposed to COVID-19.

The gene calls are TRBV2 and TRBJ1-2; maybe TRBD1 (5 bases). CDR1 SNHLY and CDR2 FYNNEI come from the germline V gene. The CDR3 extends over 13 amino acids. With 5 bases removed from V and 7 bases from J, the gap between germline ends came to 14 bases. This CDR3 reads CASSRQKRGGYTF. The CDR3, as DNA: TGTGCCAGCAGTCGACAAAAAAGGGGTGGCTACACCTTC.

A few counts support this clone. The chain has TRBV11-1 and TRBJ2-7; 7 bases map to TRBD1. This CDR3 contains 13 residues. The V gene end was trimmed by 1 base and the J gene end by 5 bases; junction bases not matched to a gene: 2. CDR1 is SGHAT and CDR2 is FQDESV in the germline V gene (reference sequence). The CDR3 bases are TGTGCCAGCAGCTTAGGACAGGGCCACGAGCAGTACTTC. It yields the protein CASSLGQGHEQYF.

The chain couples TRBV5-1 to TRBJ2-5, with 7 bases matching TRBD1. From germline, CDR1 is SGHRS and CDR2 YFSETQ. This CDR3 spans 13 amino acids. V lost 5 bases and J lost 2; bases outside the gene matches: 3. This CDR3 is CASSLDRQETQYF. The CDR3 region has the DNA TGCGCCAGCAGTCTGGACAGGCAAGAGACCCAGTACTTC. Filled out from reference TRBV5-1 and TRBJ2-5, the complete variable domain reads KAGVTQTPRYLIKTRGQQVTLSCSPISGHRSVSWYQQTPGQGLQFLFEYFSETQRNKGNFPGRFSGRQFSNSRSEMNVSTLELGDSALYLCASSLDRQETQYFGPGTRLLVL.

This sequence joins TRBV7-2 and TRBJ1-2, with D maybe TRBD1 (6 bases). The CDR3 runs 15 residues. Germline values: CDR1 SGHTA, CDR2 FQGNSA. V lost 3 bases and J 5 bases, leaving 16 bases between the germline ends. The CDR3 region has the DNA TGTGCCAGCAGCTTTACGAACAGGGTGAATTATGGCTACACCTTC. Translated, it gives CASSFTNRVNYGYTF.

This chain connects TRBV24-1 to TRBJ2-5; 7 bases agree with TRBD1. This CDR3 is 15 amino acids long. CDR1 is KGHDR and CDR2 is SFDVKD in the germline V gene. The J segment lost 1 base and the V segment lost 3 bases, leaving 4 bases of the junction unmatched. The CDR3, as DNA: TGTGCCACCAGTGATCACAGGGGAATCCAAGAGACCCAGTACTTC. This encodes CATSDHRGIQETQYF.

V usage is TRBV10-3 and J usage is TRBJ2-3; possible D gene TRBD2, 6 bases. Germline values: CDR1 ENHRY, CDR2 SYGVKD. V was cut by 5 bases and J by 4 bases, with 16 bases left in between. The CDR3 spans 15 residues. CDR3 coding DNA: TGTGCCATCAGTTCCTTTCCGAGGGAGGCAGATACGCAGTATTTT. Translation: CAISSFPREADTQYF.

The rearrangement uses TRBV28 and TRBJ1-2; the D is unclear. This CDR3 contains 10 residues. Looked up from germline, CDR1 is MDHEN and CDR2 is SYDVKM. V dropped 6 bases and J dropped 8 bases, with 7 bases sitting between them. CDR3 in DNA: TGTGCCAGCAGCTCCGGGGGCTACACCTTC. Amino acids: CASSSGGYTF.

The CDR3: CATRRASGGSTEQYF. CDR3 nucleotide sequence: TGTGCCACCCGGCGAGCTAGCGGGGGTTCTACGGAGCAGTACTTC. This sequence joins TRBV2 and TRBJ2-7, with 10 bases identical to TRBD2. Trimming cost V 10 bases and J 7 bases; bases outside gene matches: 16. Germline-derived CDR1 and CDR2 are SNHLY and FYNNEI. The CDR3 length is 15 residues. Full variable domain (remainder filled in from reference TRBV2 and TRBJ2-7): EPEVTQTPSHQVTQMGQEVILRCVPISNHLYFYWYRQILGQKVEFLVSFYNNEISEKSEIFDDQFSVERPDGSNFTLKIRSTKLEDSAMYFCATRRASGGSTEQYFGPGTRLTVT.

The V call is TRBV25-1, the J call TRBJ2-7; 11 nucleotides match TRBD1. This CDR3 contains 14 residues. V shed 5 bases and J 6 bases; nucleotides not matched to a gene: 6. Germline assignment: CDR1 MGHDK and CDR2 SYGVNS. CDR3 DNA sequence: TGTGCCAGCAGTAATGGGACAGGGGGATTCGAGCAGTACTTC. Its protein product is CASSNGTGGFEQYF.

The gene calls are TRBV30 and TRBJ2-2; unclear D gene. Trimming took 1 base from V and 5 from J, leaving 8 bases between them. CDR1 and CDR2 from the germline V gene are GTSNPN and SVGIG (reference sequence). The CDR3 loop spans 13 amino acids. CDR3 region: CAWSARFTGELFF. For the CDR3, the DNA is TGTGCCTGGAGTGCCCGGTTTACCGGGGAGCTGTTTTTT.

The chain combines TRBV6-1 with TRBJ1-4, with 7 bases lining up with TRBD1. Germline V lookup: CDR1 MNHNS, CDR2 SASEGT. This CDR3 spans 16 amino acids. Trimming took 4 bases from V and 0 from J; bases not matched to a gene: 5. The CDR3 sequence: CASSARTGPTNEKLFF. Written as DNA, the CDR3 is TGTGCCAGCAGTGCCCGGACAGGACCAACTAATGAAAAACTGTTTTTT.

The J gene is TRBJ1-5, the V gene TRBV30; no clear D gene. The CDR3 has 13 residues. Per the germline V gene, CDR1 is GTSNPN and CDR2 is SVGIG (reference sequence). Trimming took 0 bases from V and 8 from J, leaving 11 bases between them. The CDR3, as DNA: TGTGCCTGGAGTGTACGAGGAATGGAGCCCCAGCATTTT. Protein sequence: CAWSVRGMEPQHF.

This clone has more than one count but fewer than ten. The V and J genes are TRBV14 and TRBJ1-1, with D unclear. Germline CDR1 reads SGHDN; CDR2 reads FVKESK. Trimming took off 5 bases at V and 11 bases at J, with 15 bases between the two ends. The CDR3 consists of 12 residues. CDR3 nucleotides: TGTGCCAGCAGCTCCGTGGCAGGTGGGGCTTTCTTT. Its protein product is CASSSVAGGAFF.

This rearrangement joins TRBV5-1 to TRBJ1-3, with D unclear. CDR1 SGHRS and CDR2 YFSETQ come from the germline V gene. This CDR3 comprises 14 residues. Trimming pared 0 bases from V and 0 bases from J, leaving 4 bases between. The CDR3 sequence: CASSLGYSGNTIYF. The DNA for the CDR3 is TGCGCCAGCAGCTTGGGTTACTCTGGAAACACCATATATTTT.

Written as DNA, the CDR3 is TGCGCCAGCAGCCTGCAGGGGGCGAACACTGAAGCTTTCTTT. This codes for CASSLQGANTEAFF. The chain uses TRBV5-1 and TRBJ1-1, with 8 bases matching TRBD1. V lost 4 bases, J lost 1 base, and 3 bases stayed unmatched. The CDR3 extends over 14 amino acids. Per germline, CDR1 SGHRS and CDR2 YFSETQ.

This chain connects TRBV30 to TRBJ1-6; a weak D match, TRBD1 (5 bases). Trimming took 3 bases from V and 10 from J, leaving 10 bases between them. The V gene's germline CDR1 is GTSNPN and CDR2 SVGIG (reference sequence). The CDR3 totals 12 residues. CDR3 bases: TGTGCCTGGAGGGCAGGGCCCTCACCCCTCCACTTT. Amino acids: CAWRAGPSPLHF.

The gene calls are TRBV9 and TRBJ2-3; 13 bases are a match to TRBD2. J was trimmed by 5 bases and V by 4 bases; bases with no gene match: 10. Looked up from germline, CDR1 is SGDLS and CDR2 is YYNGEE. The CDR3 is 17 amino acids. CDR3 loop: CASSREGLAGRGDTQYF. The CDR3 nucleotides are TGTGCCAGCAGCCGAGAGGGACTAGCGGGGAGGGGAGATACGCAGTATTTT.

The chain recombines TRBV4-2 with TRBJ1-6; possible D gene TRBD1, 5 bases. Germline lookup yields CDR1 LGHNA and CDR2 YNFKEQ. With 4 bases removed from V and 7 bases from J, the gap between germline ends came to 11 bases. CDR3 length: 14 residues. In DNA, the CDR3 is TGTGCCAGCAGCCCTGGGCAGGGAAATTCACCCCTCCACTTT. Protein sequence: CASSPGQGNSPLHF.

The chain uses TRBV19 and TRBJ1-5; 8 positions match TRBD1. The CDR3 runs 15 residues. Germline V gene data show CDR1 as LNHDA and CDR2 as SQIVND (reference sequence). J gave up 6 bases and V 4 bases, and 8 bases lay outside the gene matches. The CDR3 sequence is CASSTDRGGSQPQHF. CDR3 sequence (DNA): TGTGCCAGTAGTACAGACAGGGGCGGGAGTCAGCCCCAGCATTTT.

The V and J genes are TRBV5-6 and TRBJ1-2; D uncertain. Germline V gives CDR1 SGHDT, CDR2 YYEEEE. Between the trimmed V and J ends, which lost 4 bases and 11 bases, there was a span of 21 bases. The CDR3 runs to 14 residues. CDR3 nucleotide sequence: TGTGCCAGCAGCCCCATTGAGACCCGGGAGCGGTACACCTTC. This encodes CASSPIETRERYTF.

The genes are TRBV2 and TRBJ1-4; TRBD1 matches 9 bases. Trimming removed 5 bases from V and 7 bases from J; junction bases left unmatched: 8. The CDR3 sequence is 15 residues long. The germline V gene encodes CDR1 SNHLY and CDR2 FYNNEI. DNA of the CDR3: TGTGCCAGCAGTCTACAGGGACAGGGAGGTGAAAAACTGTTTTTT. This sequence encodes CASSLQGQGGEKLFF.

The chain recombines TRBV7-9 with TRBJ2-7; weak D call: TRBD1 (6 bases). Germline V lookup: CDR1 SEHNR, CDR2 FQNEAQ (reference sequence). V gave up 10 bases and J gave up 0 bases, with 13 bases separating them. This CDR3 has 13 amino acids. DNA for the CDR3: TGTGCCATATCAGGGGCCGACTCCTACGAGCAGTACTTC. This translates into CAISGADSYEQYF.

The chain has TRBV28 and TRBJ1-2; D is ambiguous. The V end lost 2 bases, the J end lost 2 bases, and 6 bases lay between the germline ends. The CDR3 consists of 13 residues. Germline CDR1 and CDR2: MDHEN and SYDVKM. The DNA of the CDR3 is TGTGCCAGCAGTTTAAATTTAAACTATGGCTACACCTTC. Its protein product is CASSLNLNYGYTF.

Only one count was recorded for this clone. The chain is built from TRBV28 and TRBJ1-2; D possibly corresponds to TRBD1 (6 bases). Between the trimmed V and J ends, which lost 6 bases and 7 bases, there was a span of 15 bases. CDR1 MDHEN and CDR2 SYDVKM come from the germline V gene. The length of the CDR3 is 13 residues. CDR3 region: CASRRTQGSGYTF. CDR3 nucleotide sequence: TGTGCCAGCAGGCGCACACAGGGATCTGGCTACACCTTC.

The chain links TRBV19 to TRBJ1-2; no firm D call. Germline assignment: CDR1 LNHDA and CDR2 SQIVND (reference sequence). V lost 5 bases and J 4 bases, leaving 17 bases between the germline ends. The CDR3 runs 15 residues. The CDR3 is CASSFEPRIPYGYTF. The CDR3 bases are TGTGCCAGTAGTTTTGAGCCACGAATCCCCTATGGCTACACCTTC.

The chain is built from TRBV3-1 (or the pseudogene TRBV3-2) and TRBJ2-3; 7 positions match TRBD2. Germline assignment: CDR1 LGHDT and CDR2 YNNKEL (reference sequence). V lost 0 bases to trimming and J lost 9 bases; unmatched junction nucleotides: 6. There are 14 residues in the CDR3. The CDR3 protein is CASSQDTGGGTQYF. CDR3 in DNA: TGTGCCAGCAGCCAAGATACTGGGGGGGGGACGCAGTATTTT.

This clone was seen just once. This chain links TRBV10-1 with TRBJ2-5; 7 bases match TRBD2. The germline gives CDR1 WNHNN, CDR2 SYGVQD (reference sequence). The CDR3 runs to 13 residues. J lost 3 bases, V lost 6 bases, and 4 bases had no gene match. This chain's CDR3 is CASSQGLKETQYF. DNA of the CDR3: TGCGCCAGCAGCCAGGGACTAAAAGAGACCCAGTACTTC.

The rearrangement joins TRBV6-1 to TRBJ2-7; D is unclear. The CDR3 consists of 14 residues. CDR1 and CDR2 from the germline V gene are MNHNS and SASEGT. V lost 2 bases, J lost 4 bases, and 12 bases lay in between. CDR3 sequence: CASSETSLPYEQYF. The CDR3 DNA sequence: TGTGCCAGCAGTGAAACGAGTCTACCATACGAGCAGTACTTC.

The rearrangement links TRBV21-1 to TRBJ2-7; the tabulated D call, TRBD2, remains unverified against the DNA. TRBV21-1 is flagged as a pseudogene. The CDR3 is 12 residues long. CDR3 region: CASNLEGSEQYF. Written as DNA, the CDR3 is TGTGCCAGCAACCTGGAGGGGAGCGAGCAGTACTTC.

J is TRBJ1-2 and V is TRBV6-5, with TRBD1 identical over 8 bases. The ends lost 2 bases at V and 2 bases at J; junction bases unmatched: 4. Germline loops: CDR1 MNHEY, CDR2 SVGAGI. This CDR3 has 15 residues. In DNA, the CDR3 is TGTGCCAGCAGTTACACCAGGACAGGGAACTATGGCTACACCTTC. It translates to CASSYTRTGNYGYTF.